This record looks at one T cell receptor (beta chain) sequence and its context. Its antigen is still unknown. No base quality values were provided; no much bigger clone lies one nucleotide off. The source of the sample is a study of T-cell reconstitution after alpha-beta-depleted transplantation in children (TCRdb year 2016). Notes on the research overall: The study quantitatively tracked T-cell immune reconstitution after TCRalphabeta/CD19-depleted allogeneic hematopoietic cell transplantation in children using TCR repertoire profiling.

For CDR1 and CDR2, the germline V gene lists SGHTA and FQGNSA. The junction shows trimming of 6 bases on V and 7 bases on J, and the gene matches do not reach 14 bases of it. The CDR3 spans 15 residues, from the cysteine through the phenylalanine. Only the CDR3 part of the read is kept: 45 bases, read in frame from the first base. The library came from PCR. Sequencing relied on an Illumina HiSeq 2500. Molecular barcoding was employed in the preparation of TCR libraries, with unique molecular identifiers being used to normalize TCRbeta repertoire quantification. TCRdb trimmed public reads at Q25 via fastp, called clones via MiXCR and kept in-frame beta chains. Rows with one shared CDR3 protein collapse into an entry with the most common genes and DNA. The sample yields around 380,000 distinct CDR3 sequences; roughly 11% were counted once. The ten largest clones capture about 5% of the sample.

The sequence was collected from a human donor who donated a stem cell graft to a child with acute myeloid leukemia. The rearrangement combines TRBV7-2 with TRBJ2-7, with 8 junctional bases fitting TRBD2. Sequencing used PBMCs from the stem cell graft donor, obtained from the stem cell graft. CDR3 sequence: CASRGPGLGPWEQYF. The nucleotides read TGTGCCAGCAGGGGACCGGGACTAGGTCCGTGGGAGCAGTACTTC.